Following are 22 T cell receptor beta chains from one sample sequenced in a study of breast tumors, draining lymph nodes, adjacent tissues. MiXCR was run by TCRdb on the multiplex PCR reads, yielding one entry per CDR3 protein. This sample has some 47,000 distinct CDR3 sequences, with roughly two fifths found just once. Sequences were obtained from breast tumor tissue. These receptors came from a female donor with breast cancer. Some clones in this sample may be carry-over from other donors' samples.

This clonotype was observed many times. DNA for the CDR3: TGTGCCAGCAGTTCCCCGTTAGACAGGCATTTGTTCACCTACAATGAGCAGTTCTTC. Its translation is CASSSPLDRHLFTYNEQFF. The chain is built from TRBV12-3 or TRBV12-4 and TRBJ2-1; a weak D match, TRBD1 (6 bases). Between the trimmed V and J ends, which lost 4 bases and 2 bases, there was a span of 24 bases. The CDR3 is made up of 19 amino acids.

This clonotype has at least ten counts. This chain connects TRBV15 to TRBJ2-3; 7 bases map to TRBD2. CDR3 size: 14 residues. The junction had 11 bases not matched to a gene; V was cut back by 8 bases and J by 6 bases. Looked up from germline, CDR1 is LNHNV and CDR2 is YYDKDF (reference sequence). The CDR3 region is CATGSGSYRDTQYF. The CDR3 coding sequence is TGTGCCACCGGTAGCGGGTCCTATCGGGATACGCAGTATTTT. The complete variable domain, with remaining parts taken from reference TRBV15 and TRBJ2-3, reads DAMVIQNPRYQVTQFGKPVTLSCSQTLNHNVMYWYQQKSSQAPKLLFHYYDKDFNNEADTPDNFQSRRPNTSFCFLDIRSPGLGDTAMYLCATGSGSYRDTQYFGPGTRLTVL.

This clonotype was seen ten or more times. J is TRBJ1-2 and V is TRBV7-2; D not resolved. V gave up 2 bases and J gave up 4 bases, with 8 bases separating them. Germline CDR1 SGHTA, CDR2 FQGNSA. The CDR3 contains 13 residues. The DNA of the CDR3 is TGTGCCAGCAGCTTATCGGGATTCTATGGCTACACCTTC. It is translated as CASSLSGFYGYTF.

The gene calls are TRBV19 and TRBJ1-5, with D possibly matching TRBD1 (5 bases). This CDR3 has 15 amino acids. Germline V lookup: CDR1 LNHDA, CDR2 SQIVND (reference sequence). V gave up 7 bases and J gave up 1 base, with 14 bases separating them. CDR3 sequence (DNA): TGTGCCAGTACCCACACTTCAGGGAGCAATCAGCCCCAGCATTTT. This encodes CASTHTSGSNQPQHF.

This clonotype showed up many times. The genes are TRBV29-1 and TRBJ2-5; D is possibly TRBD2 (5 bases). V was shortened by 6 bases and J by 3 bases, with 11 bases between the two germline ends. Germline loops: CDR1 SQVTM, CDR2 ANQGSEA. This CDR3 has 12 residues. The CDR3 region is CSVRVVEETQYF. The DNA for the CDR3 is TGCAGCGTGAGGGTAGTTGAAGAGACCCAGTACTTC.

This clonotype was detected many times. This chain connects TRBV5-8 to TRBJ2-2, with D tentatively TRBD2 (6 bases). This CDR3 is 18 amino acids long. Deletions cut 3 bases from V and 2 bases from J, with 20 bases between. Germline CDR1 reads SGHTS; CDR2 reads YDEGEE. CDR3 protein: CASSSTGVGPINTGELFF. Written as DNA, the CDR3 is TGTGCCAGCAGCTCAACGGGAGTGGGACCCATAAACACCGGGGAGCTGTTTTTT.

Concerning this clonotype itself: The final CDR3 position lacks the conserved phenylalanine or tryptophan, pointing to a likely read error. The chain has TRBV7-2 and TRBJ1-4, with no clear D. CDR3 length equals 14 residues. The germline V gene has CDR1 SGHTA and CDR2 FQGNSA. The ends were cut back, 4 bases at V and 7 bases at J, with 13 bases in the middle. CDR3 residues: CASSSVQSGEKLFL. The CDR3 DNA is TGTGCCAGCAGCTCGGTACAATCTGGTGAAAAACTGTTTCTT.

In its sample, this clonotype was seen a few times. A much bigger clone sits one base away, suggesting this may be a read error. This chain uses TRBV11-2 with TRBJ2-7, with TRBD1 matching over 7 bases. The CDR3 is made up of 14 amino acids. V lost 4 bases, J lost 6 bases, and 9 bases stayed unmatched. From germline, CDR1 is SGHAT and CDR2 FQNNGV. For the CDR3, the DNA is TGTGCCAGCAGCTCGTCCGGGACAGCGCGCGAGCAGTACTTC. This codes for CASSSSGTAREQYF. The variable domain in full, completed from reference TRBV11-2 and TRBJ2-7, reads EAGVAQSPRYKIIEKRQSVAFWCNPISGHATLYWYQQILGQGPKLLIQFQNNGVVDDSQLPKDRFSAERLKGVDSTLKIQPAKLEDSAVYLCASSSSGTAREQYFGPGTRLTVT.

This clonotype was picked up many times. The V gene is TRBV27, the J gene TRBJ2-7; tentative D call: TRBD2 (6 bases). Trimming pared 4 bases from V and 4 bases from J, leaving 29 bases between. The CDR3 contains 19 residues. Germline V lookup: CDR1 MNHEY, CDR2 SMNVEV (reference sequence). As DNA, the CDR3 is TGTGCCAGCAGTTCACCATCCAAAAGGGAGGTGATTACCGGGTACGAGCAGTACTTC. Translated: CASSSPSKREVITGYEQYF.

This clonotype came up many times. The CDR3 loop is CASSLSSGPYNEQFF. The CDR3 coding sequence is TGTGCCAGCAGCTTATCTAGCGGCCCTTACAATGAGCAGTTCTTC. The chain combines TRBV7-2 with TRBJ2-1, with 7 bases fitting TRBD2. This CDR3 is 15 amino acids long. The germline V gene has CDR1 SGHTA and CDR2 FQGNSA. Trimming at V came to 2 bases and at J to 4 bases, leaving 5 bases not matched to a gene.

This clonotype appeared a few times. CDR3 region: CSVYRGRDYGYTF. Here the CDR3 DNA reads TGCAGCGTTTACAGGGGGCGTGACTATGGCTACACCTTC. The rearrangement links TRBV20-1 to TRBJ1-2; 9 positions match TRBD1. This CDR3 contains 13 residues. Per germline, CDR1 DFQATT and CDR2 SNEGSKA (reference sequence).

Many counts were recorded for this clonotype. The V gene is TRBV19, the J gene TRBJ2-3; 9 nucleotides line up with TRBD1. J gave up 4 bases and V 1 base, and 12 bases lay outside the gene matches. The CDR3 has 18 amino acids. In germline, CDR1 is LNHDA, CDR2 SQIVND (reference sequence). CDR3 coding DNA: TGTGCCAGTAGTATAGGCTCAACACCGGGACAGGGATCAGATACGCAGTATTTT. It specifies CASSIGSTPGQGSDTQYF.

Note on this clonotype: A junction end diverges from the germline sequence, so it may reflect a read error. V and J are TRBV28 and TRBJ2-7; D is ambiguous. The germline CDR1 and CDR2 sequences are MDHEN and SYDVKM. The length of the CDR3 is 13 residues. This chain's CDR3 is CASSARSLSEQYF. The CDR3 DNA follows: TGCGCCAGCAGTGCTAGATCGCTCTCCGAGCAGTACTTC.

Many counts were recorded for this clonotype. The chain combines TRBV29-1 with TRBJ1-6; perhaps TRBD1 as D (6 bases). The CDR3 has 19 amino acids. V was trimmed by 3 bases and J by 4 bases, leaving 25 bases between them. Germline CDR1 reads SQVTM; CDR2 reads ANQGSEA. The CDR3 region is CSVEWLGETGSRYNSPLHF. DNA of the CDR3: TGCAGCGTTGAGTGGTTGGGAGAAACAGGGTCTCGTTATAATTCACCCCTCCACTTT.

V and J are TRBV9 and TRBJ2-3; D possibly corresponds to TRBD2 (6 bases). The CDR3 totals 16 residues. The germline V gene encodes CDR1 SGDLS and CDR2 YYNGEE. The V and J ends lost 3 bases and 1 base respectively, with 15 bases between them. CDR3 bases: TGTGCCAGCAGCGAGTCCACGGGGGAAGGCACAGATACGCAGTATTTT. This codes for CASSESTGEGTDTQYF.

The V gene is TRBV12-3 or TRBV12-4, the J gene TRBJ2-3, with D perhaps matching TRBD1 (6 bases). The CDR3 covers 12 residues. V was clipped by 2 bases and J by 11 bases, with 11 bases between them. The CDR3 protein is CASSLQGGEQYF. The CDR3 DNA reads TGTGCCAGCAGTTTACAAGGGGGTGAGCAGTATTTT.

This chain uses TRBV10-3 with TRBJ2-3, with TRBD2 matching 10 bases. The CDR3 has 15 amino acids. V shed 4 bases, J shed 4 bases, and the junction held 5 bases outside the gene matches. The germline gives CDR1 ENHRY, CDR2 SYGVKD. The CDR3: CAISALAGVADTQYF. The CDR3, as DNA: TGTGCCATCAGTGCCCTAGCGGGAGTAGCAGATACGCAGTATTTT.

Worth noting for this clonotype: At one boundary the junction diverges from the germline segment, which might be a read error. CDR3 bases: TGCAGTGCCATCAGGACAGCTTACACCGCGGAGCTGTTTTTT. It is translated as CSAIRTAYTAELFF. V gene TRBV20-1 combines with J gene TRBJ2-2, with a weak D call TRBD1 (6 bases). This CDR3 has 14 residues. CDR1 is DFQATT and CDR2 is SNEGSKA in the germline V gene (reference sequence).

Ten or more counts support this clonotype. The genes are TRBV19 and TRBJ2-1; 9 bases are shared with TRBD2. From germline, CDR1 is LNHDA and CDR2 SQIVND (reference sequence). This CDR3 has 14 amino acids. With 3 bases clipped from V and 9 bases from J, the junction kept 6 bases outside the gene matches. This CDR3 is CASSICGRACEQFF. For the CDR3, the DNA is TGTGCCAGTAGTATTTGCGGGAGGGCCTGTGAGCAGTTCTTC.

This clonotype was observed at least ten times. The chain combines TRBV5-4 with TRBJ2-3, with D tentatively TRBD2 (6 bases). The CDR3 is 15 residues long. Germline V gene lookup returns CDR1 SGHNT and CDR2 YYREEE (reference sequence). Trimming took 7 bases from V and 6 from J, leaving 21 bases between them. The CDR3 sequence is CASHRPDGGVDTQYF. The DNA of the CDR3 is TGTGCCAGCCACAGACCGGACGGGGGTGTGGATACGCAGTATTTT.

This clonotype was counted many times. This sequence joins TRBV24-1 and TRBJ1-1, with D unresolved. This CDR3 has 14 residues. CDR1 KGHDR and CDR2 SFDVKD come from the germline V gene. V shed 3 bases and J shed 1 base, with 8 bases lying between them. CDR3 in DNA: TGTGCCACCAGTGATCCTGCACGGAACACTGAAGCTTTCTTT. Encoded protein: CATSDPARNTEAFF.

At least ten counts were recorded for this clonotype. This may come from a read error, since a much larger clone is one base off. The V gene is TRBV5-1, the J gene TRBJ2-7, with 12 bases matching TRBD2. V dropped 0 bases and J dropped 2; count of bases not matched to a gene: 0. Germline CDR1 SGHRS, CDR2 YFSETQ. The CDR3 length is 15 residues. DNA for the CDR3: TGCGCCAGCAGCTTGGGGACTAGCGGGGCCTACGAGCAGTACTTC. It translates to CASSLGTSGAYEQYF.